Sequencing of this TCR beta chain was carried out in a study of T cell repertoires and Cas9 in healthy adults. Whole-study context: SpCas9-reactive CD4 and CD8 T cells were characterized for potency, cytotoxicity and lineage. Study observations and caveats: Reportedly, SpCas9-reactive effector T cell proliferation and function were mitigated by SpCas9-reactive Tregs in vitro.

This CDR3 spans 14 amino acids. Germline CDR1 is MDHEN and CDR2 is SYDVKM. The V gene lost 6 bases and the J gene lost 5 bases, with 16 bases spanning the gap. As concerns this clone: The target antigen is unknown.

Repertoires were generated with immunoSEQ multiplex PCR, while TCRdb's copy carries only in-frame clones and drops some. The sample holds tens of thousands of clones, roughly 89% seen once. This receptor was obtained from a human donor in good health. The sequenced material came from CD4+ effector T cells (CD127+, CD25-, CD137-, CD154-) from PBMCs; culture status not recorded. The V and J genes are TRBV28 and TRBJ1-1; D might be TRBD1 (5 bases). The chain's CDR3 is CASRKGTGGTEAFF. In DNA form, the CDR3 reads TGTGCCAGCAGAAAGGGGACGGGGGGAACTGAAGCTTTCTTT.